This T cell receptor beta chain was captured in a study of cytomegalovirus exposure and HLA in healthy donors. Study-wide background: As an earlier analysis found, some 180 million T cells yielded about 120 million unique TCR beta sequences.

General study findings and limits: Later work showed greater clonal expansion in HLA-associated TCR beta chains than in equally common others. Among TCR sequences, most were rare, though some public TCRs appeared in many donors. With later analysis, a missense DCLRE1C variant became linked to TCR beta V- and J-gene trimming.

As concerns this clone: Its antigen is undetermined.

PCR involved 60 Vbeta and 13 Jbeta primers. The table came from immunoSEQ multiplex PCR; TCRdb's copy has only in-frame clones and leaves some out. The profile shows 150,000 to 200,000 clones, about 72% of them singletons. The V and J ends lost 3 bases and 5 bases respectively, with 11 bases between them. The CDR3 contains 13 residues. The germline gives CDR1 LGHNA, CDR2 YNFKEQ. The source is a girl between 5 and 17 years old in good health and CMV-seronegative. Source material: PBMCs. The V call is TRBV4-2, the J call TRBJ2-7, with D possibly being TRBD2 (6 bases). The CDR3, as DNA: TGTGCCAGCAGCCAGGTCGGAGGGGACGAGCAGTACTTC. Translated: CASSQVGGDEQYF.